This T cell receptor (beta chain) emerged from a study of identical twins. Notes on the study in general: Beta out-of-frame twin sharing showed a weaker excess. Beta clonotypes that were abundant in cord blood contained fewer insertions, a pattern absent from memory repertoires. The authors noted that invariant MAIT and iNKT cells could partly confound zero-insertion analyses.

Details on this clonotype: Its target is unknown.

This CDR3 region has 17 residues. Trimming took 7 bases from V and 0 from J, leaving 19 bases between them. TCRdb fed the 5' RACE reads into MiXCR, producing one record per CDR3 protein. Here the sample spans about 290,000 distinct CDR3 sequences, 7.5% to 9.5% being singletons. The same specimen was also included in a second study, on yellow fever vaccine responses in identical twins. That source notes: The authors reported partly convergent, partly personalized vaccine responses in identical twins.

The sample comprised CD8+ T cells sorted from blood. J is TRBJ2-1 and V is TRBV23-1; maybe TRBD1 (6 bases). TRBV23-1 is sorted into the ORF group, with uncertain function. This TCR derives from a woman aged 18-29 years in good health. The CDR3 nucleotides are TGCGCCAGCATTCCCCACGGGACATCCAGCTCCTACAATGAGCAGTTCTTC. Translating it yields CASIPHGTSSSYNEQFF.